These T cell receptor beta chains were read from a single sample in a study of blood T cell repertoires in COVID-19. Sequencing used immunoSEQ multiplex PCR; TCRdb keeps in-frame clones, though not all of them. This table has under 250,000 clones, about 86% appearing once. Sequencing used peripheral blood. These receptors were taken from a man aged 35-49 years with active or convalescent COVID-19. Each CDR3 is given with its conserved first and last residue. The D gene is left open where the match is weak. The size of a clone is reported for some rows only, either as once, few or many, or as a class for expanded clones.

TRBJ1-2	TRBV10-3	.	.	CATQGNYGYTF	TGTGCCACTCAGGGGAACTATGGCTACACCTTC
TRBJ2-3	TRBV9	.	.	CASSDGGAGWGTDTQYF	TGTGCCAGCAGCGACGGAGGGGCAGGGTGGGGGACAGATACGCAGTATTTT
TRBJ2-7	TRBV24-1	.	TRBD1	CATSGTGSQSEQYF	TGTGCCACCAGTGGGACAGGGAGCCAAAGTGAGCAGTACTTC
TRBJ2-4	TRBV7-2	.	TRBD2	CASSRLAGGPENIQYF	TGTGCCAGCAGTCGACTCGCGGGGGGGCCCGAAAACATTCAGTACTTC
TRBJ2-7	TRBV27	.	TRBD1	CASSLGQGAYEQYF	TGTGCCAGCAGTTTAGGCCAGGGGGCCTACGAGCAGTACTTC
TRBJ1-1	TRBV19	.	.	CASSIDRSPSMNTEAFF	TGTGCCAGTAGTATAGATCGAAGCCCCTCCATGAACACTGAAGCTTTCTTT
TRBJ2-7	TRBV19	.	TRBD2	CASSVGTRSEQYF	TGTGCCAGTAGTGTCGGGACTAGATCTGAGCAGTACTTC
TRBJ2-7	TRBV19	once	.	CASSNQGSYEQYF	TGTGCCAGTAGTAACCAGGGTAGCTACGAGCAGTACTTC
TRBJ1-2	TRBV3-1/TRBV3-2	.	.	CASSHRTPNYGYTF	TGTGCCAGCAGCCACAGAACACCCAACTATGGCTACACCTTC
TRBJ2-1	TRBV7-6	.	.	CASSLAGSGALYNEQFF	TGTGCCAGCAGCTTAGCGGGGTCGGGAGCGCTTTACAATGAGCAGTTCTTC
TRBJ1-6	TRBV7-9	.	.	CASSVNRDSPLHF	TGTGCCAGCAGCGTAAACAGGGATTCACCCCTCCACTTT
TRBJ2-6	TRBV6-5	.	.	CASRPGSGANVLTF	TGTGCCAGCAGACCGGGCTCTGGGGCCAACGTCCTGACTTTC
TRBJ2-3	TRBV4-1	.	.	CASSQFETSTDTQYF	TGCGCCAGCAGTCAATTTGAGACTAGCACAGATACGCAGTATTTT
TRBJ1-2	TRBV30	.	TRBD1	CAWSNDRGSGYTF	TGTGCCTGGAGCAACGACAGGGGGTCTGGCTACACCTTC
TRBJ1-1	TRBV7-9	.	.	CASSLLGSQAGTEAFF	TGTGCCAGCAGCTTATTGGGCTCTCAGGCCGGCACTGAAGCTTTCTTT
TRBJ2-5	TRBV7-7	.	TRBD2	CASSLKREGSQETQYF	TGTGCTAGCAGCTTAAAGCGGGAGGGGAGTCAAGAGACCCAGTACTTC
TRBJ2-7	TRBV29-1	.	TRBD1	CSVEGGTGGHYEQYF	TGCAGCGTTGAAGGGGGGACAGGGGGCCATTACGAGCAGTACTTC
TRBJ1-1	TRBV7-6	.	.	CASSSLTPKNTEAFF	TGTGCCAGCAGCTCCCTTACTCCGAAGAACACTGAAGCTTTCTTT
TRBJ2-1	TRBV11-3	.	TRBD2	CASSLDSGGVNEQFF	TGTGCCAGCAGCTTAGACAGCGGGGGAGTCAATGAGCAGTTCTTC
TRBJ1-3	TRBV3-1/TRBV3-2	.	.	CASSLTASGNTIYF	TGTGCCAGCAGCCTGACAGCCTCTGGAAACACCATATATTTT
TRBJ2-1	TRBV6-5	few	.	CASRPDSYNEQFF	TGTGCGTCAAGACCGGACAGCTACAATGAGCAGTTCTTC
TRBJ1-2	TRBV24-1	.	.	CATSGVSGSGYTF	TGTGCCACCAGCGGAGTAAGTGGTAGTGGCTACACCTTC
TRBJ1-1	TRBV4-1	.	TRBD1	CASSRDRAPNTEAFF	TGCGCCAGCAGCCGGGACAGGGCCCCGAACACTGAAGCTTTCTTT
TRBJ2-7	TRBV18	.	.	CASSPGVRKAGEQYF	TGTGCCAGCTCACCCGGGGTACGAAAAGCAGGCGAGCAGTACTTC
TRBJ2-7	TRBV24-1	.	TRBD1	CATSESGTGSWGEQYF	TGTGCCACCAGTGAATCCGGGACAGGTTCTTGGGGGGAGCAGTACTTC
TRBJ2-3	TRBV4-1	.	TRBD1	CASSRGTGTDTQYF	TGCGCCAGCAGCCGAGGGACAGGCACAGATACGCAGTATTTT
TRBJ1-1	TRBV7-9	.	TRBD1	CASSLGSGQGGTEAFF	TGTGCCAGCAGCCTTGGGAGTGGACAGGGCGGTACTGAAGCTTTCTTT
TRBJ1-2	TRBV2	.	.	CASSVGGGYGYTF	TGTGCCAGCAGTGTTGGGGGCGGCTATGGCTACACCTTC
TRBJ2-3	TRBV19	.	TRBD2	CASSITGLVSSDTQYF	TGTGCCAGTAGTATCACGGGACTAGTGAGTTCCGATACGCAGTATTTT
TRBJ1-2	TRBV12-3/TRBV12-4	.	TRBD1	CASSLRTGGGYTF	TGTGCCAGCAGTTTGCGGACAGGGGGGGGCTACACCTTC
TRBJ2-7	TRBV29-1	.	.	CSVEEQGTYEQYF	TGCAGCGTTGAGGAACAGGGAACCTACGAGCAGTACTTC
TRBJ2-6	TRBV4-1	.	.	CATGQGANVLTF	TGCGCCACCGGACAGGGGGCCAACGTCCTGACTTTC
TRBJ2-1	TRBV3-1/TRBV3-2	.	.	CASSRSTRGGPSFF	TGTGCCAGCAGCCGATCCACAAGGGGGGGTCCATCTTTCTTC